This T cell receptor beta chain came from a study of identical twins. General study points: Whereas memory repertoires showed no such difference, abundant cord blood beta clonotypes carried fewer insertions.

In regard to this clonotype: Its specificity is unknown.

In TCRdb, the 5' RACE reads were re-called with MiXCR into one record per CDR3 protein. The sample lists 650,000 to 750,000 distinct CDR3 sequences, around 20% seen once, with 4.3% in the top ten. The germline V gene encodes CDR1 MNHEY and CDR2 SMNVEV (reference sequence). The CDR3 spans 12 residues. V was shortened by 2 bases and J by 6 bases, with 8 bases between the two germline ends. These sequences were also reported in another study, on T cells expressing NK-cell markers. That work states: Seven of the eight sequenced donors were classified as HCMV-seropositive, and one was classified as seronegative. The leading position in the CD3+CD56-NKG2C+ fraction of several donors also went to these clonotypes.

The V call is TRBV27, the J call TRBJ2-7, with D unresolved. The sample was PBMCs. The origin of this receptor is a woman aged 18-29 years in good health. CDR3 loop: CASSLPKGEQYF. The CDR3 DNA follows: TGTGCCAGCAGTTTACCAAAGGGCGAGCAGTACTTC.